The sequence of this T cell receptor beta chain was determined in a study of cytomegalovirus exposure and HLA in healthy donors. The donors gave bone marrow, and they were healthy. The CDR3 spans 11 residues. V gave up 4 bases and J gave up 8 bases, with 11 bases separating them. Germline V CDR1 and CDR2: SQVTM, ANQGSEA. The PCR used 60 Vbeta and 13 Jbeta primers. The method was immunoSEQ multiplex PCR; TCRdb's version includes in-frame clones alone and lacks a portion of them. Among some 120,000 clones listed, 70% to 80% were seen once. The material sequenced was PBMCs. The chain joins TRBV29-1 to TRBJ1-1, with unresolved D. The sequence was obtained from a woman aged 40 to 50 in good health and CMV-seropositive. The CDR3, as DNA: TGCAGCGTTGGAAGAGGGATCGAAGCTTTCTTT. It translates to CSVGRGIEAFF.